Listed below are T cell receptor beta chains from one sample, sequenced in a study of Ad26.COV2.S vaccination and SARS-CoV-2 variants. Here immunoSEQ multiplex PCR was the method, and the copy in TCRdb shows in-frame clones only, minus some. The sample lists over 250,000 clones, roughly 86% occurring once. This specimen consisted of peripheral blood, obtained in a trial of Ad26.COV2.S vaccine versus placebo. The receptors shown here come from a person between 18 and 65 years old who received the Ad26.COV2.S COVID-19 vaccine or a placebo. CDR3s include the opening cysteine and the closing phenylalanine or tryptophan. A D gene is named only where the DNA matches it firmly. Size is omitted from some rows. Given values are once, few, many or a class for expanded clones.

d_call	clone_size	v_call	j_call	cdr3_nt	cdr3_aa
TRBD1	-	TRBV10-1	TRBJ1-1	TGCGCCAGCAGTGAGGGGACAGGGAAAATGAACACTGAAGCTTTCTTT	CASSEGTGKMNTEAFF
TRBD2	-	TRBV15	TRBJ2-1	TGTGCCACCAGCAGAGATTACTCTAGCGGGAGAATCAGTGAGCAGTTCTTC	CATSRDYSSGRISEQFF
-	-	TRBV3-1/TRBV3-2	TRBJ2-3	TGTGCCAGCAGCGCTGATTGGGCAGGCACAGATACGCAGTATTTT	CASSADWAGTDTQYF
-	once	TRBV10-3	TRBJ1-2	TGTGCCATCAGGGACCGCTATGGCTACACCTTC	CAIRDRYGYTF
TRBD1	-	TRBV15	TRBJ1-5	TGTGCCACCAGCAGAGATCAGGGGGGTGAGCCCCAGCATTTT	CATSRDQGGEPQHF
TRBD1	-	TRBV7-9	TRBJ1-5	TGTGCCAGCAGCCTCGGACAGGGAACGTTCCAGCCCCAGCATTTT	CASSLGQGTFQPQHF
TRBD1	-	TRBV5-1	TRBJ2-7	TGCGCCAGCAGCTTGGCAGGGGGAATCTCCTACGAGCAGTACTTC	CASSLAGGISYEQYF
-	-	TRBV12-2	TRBJ2-3	TGTGCAAGTCGCTTATCAAACGGGACTAGCACAGATACGCAGTATTTT	CASRLSNGTSTDTQYF
TRBD2	-	TRBV11-2	TRBJ2-4	TGTGCCAGCAGCTTCAGACTAGCGGGAGGGAAAAACATTCAGTACTTC	CASSFRLAGGKNIQYF
-	-	TRBV4-1	TRBJ1-1	TGCGCCAGCAGCCAAGAAGCGGGGATCGGCACTGAAGCTTTCTTT	CASSQEAGIGTEAFF
TRBD1	once	TRBV7-2	TRBJ1-5	TGTGCCAGCAGCTCGGACAGGGGATATCAGCCCCAGCATTTT	CASSSDRGYQPQHF
TRBD2	few	TRBV7-2	TRBJ2-3	TGTGCCAGCAGCTGGCTAGCGGGGGGCACAGATACGCAGTATTTT	CASSWLAGGTDTQYF
TRBD1	few	TRBV7-3	TRBJ1-1	TGTGCCAGCAGCCCGGACAGGGCCACTGAAGCTTTCTTT	CASSPDRATEAFF
TRBD2	-	TRBV6-5	TRBJ2-5	TGTGCCAGCAGTAAACCTAGCGGGGAGACCCAGTACTTC	CASSKPSGETQYF
TRBD2	-	TRBV20-1	TRBJ2-5	TGCAGTGCGAGTGGCGCGGGAGAGGAACAAGAGACCCAGTACTTC	CSASGAGEEQETQYF
-	-	TRBV12-3/TRBV12-4	TRBJ1-1	TGTGCCAGCAGAGGGGCGCCGAACACTGAAGCTTTCTTT	CASRGAPNTEAFF
TRBD1	-	TRBV19	TRBJ1-1	TGTGCCAGTAGTCCACTTGGACAGGGTTTGAGTAACACTGAAGCTTTCTTT	CASSPLGQGLSNTEAFF
TRBD2	once	TRBV30	TRBJ2-3	TGTGCCTGGAGTTGGACTAGCGGGAGGCAGGATACGCAGTATTTT	CAWSWTSGRQDTQYF
-	-	TRBV7-2	TRBJ1-1	TGTGCCAGCAGCTCATATCAACAGGGTCCGGCTGAAGCTTTCTTT	CASSSYQQGPAEAFF
-	-	TRBV6-5	TRBJ1-2	TGTGCCAGCACCTGGCAGCCGGGTGAAGGCTACACCTTC	CASTWQPGEGYTF
TRBD1	once	TRBV7-2	TRBJ1-1	TGTGCCAGCAGCCAAAGGACAGGAAACACTGAAGCTTTCTTT	CASSQRTGNTEAFF
TRBD1	-	TRBV28	TRBJ1-2	TGTGCCAGCAGCGAGGGACAGCGTGGCTACACCTTC	CASSEGQRGYTF
-	-	TRBV5-1	TRBJ2-5	TGCGCCAGCAGAGTAGGGAGTGAGACCCAGTACTTC	CASRVGSETQYF
TRBD1	-	TRBV5-6	TRBJ1-1	TGTGCCAGCAGCTTTCCCAGGACAGGTCGTATGAACACTGAAGCTTTCTTT	CASSFPRTGRMNTEAFF
TRBD2	-	TRBV10-3	TRBJ2-5	TGTGCCATCAGTGAGGCTAGCGGGAGCCAAGAGACCCAGTACTTC	CAISEASGSQETQYF
TRBD1	-	TRBV3-1/TRBV3-2	TRBJ1-2	TGTGCCAGCAGCTACCCGGGACAGGCGATCTATGGCTACACCTTC	CASSYPGQAIYGYTF
TRBD1	-	TRBV7-3	TRBJ2-5	TGTGCCAGCAGCGCCACAGGGGGTTCGACCCAAGAGACCCAGTACTTC	CASSATGGSTQETQYF
-	-	TRBV30	TRBJ2-3	TGTGCCTGGAGTGTTTTCGCGGGCATCACAGATACGCAGTATTTT	CAWSVFAGITDTQYF